Each of the 24 T cell receptor beta chains below was sequenced from the same sample in a study of chemoradiotherapy in HPV16-positive cancers (dated by TCRdb to between 2021 and 2024). Receptor amplification or capture employed the immunoSEQ multiplex PCR assay. As stored in TCRdb, this immuneACCESS dataset retains in-frame rearrangements with V and J assigned. A fraction of the clones does not appear; measured against another copy, unresolved V genes explain less than half of the discrepancy, and the remainder lacks a known reason. This sample lists over 10,000 clones; roughly 80% were detected once. The ten largest make up 1.1% to 1.5% of the sample. The sample was gathered from a patient who underwent chemoradiotherapy. The receptors originated from a human donor with HPV-associated anogenital cancer.

CDR3 nucleotide sequence: TGTGCCAGCAGCTTAATACGGGGGGGGGACAATGAGCAGTTCTTC. It encodes CASSLIRGGDNEQFF. The chain employs TRBV7-8 and TRBJ2-1, with TRBD2 matching 8 bases. This CDR3 region has 15 residues. Germline CDR1 is SGHVS and CDR2 is FQNEAQ. The ends lost 2 bases at V and 5 bases at J; junction bases unmatched: 5. Combining the CDR3 with reference TRBV7-8 and TRBJ2-1 gives the whole variable domain GAGVSQSPRYKVAKRGQDVALRCDPISGHVSLFWYQQALGQGPEFLTYFQNEAQLDKSGLPSDRFFAERPEGSVSTLKIQRTQQEDSAVYLCASSLIRGGDNEQFFGPGTRLTVL.

The gene calls are TRBV7-2 and TRBJ1-1, with D possibly TRBD1 on 5 matching bases. CDR1 and CDR2 (germline): SGHTA, FQGNSA. This CDR3 comprises 13 residues. With 1 base removed from V and 6 bases from J, the gap between germline ends came to 9 bases. This chain's CDR3 is CASSLEGTAEAFF. CDR3 bases: TGTGCCAGCAGCTTAGAGGGGACGGCTGAAGCTTTCTTT. The full variable domain, in which reference TRBV7-2 and TRBJ1-1 provide the parts outside the CDR3, is GAGVSQSPSNKVTEKGKDVELRCDPISGHTALYWYRQSLGQGLEFLIYFQGNSAPDKSGLPSDRFSAERTGGSVSTLTIQRTQQEDSAVYLCASSLEGTAEAFFGQGTRLTVV.

The chain uses TRBV29-1 and TRBJ2-1, with D uncertain. Germline V CDR1 and CDR2: SQVTM, ANQGSEA. This CDR3 contains 13 residues. Trimming pared 2 bases from V and 7 bases from J, leaving 12 bases between. This CDR3 reads CSVELFGPNEQFF. The CDR3 nucleotides are TGCAGCGTTGAATTGTTTGGGCCGAATGAGCAGTTCTTC.

V gene TRBV14 combines with J gene TRBJ2-7; 9 bases align to TRBD2. Losses at the gene ends were 0 bases for V and 4 bases for J; bases not matched to a gene: 7. CDR1 is SGHDN, CDR2 FVKESK, per germline. The CDR3 spans 16 residues. The CDR3 DNA sequence: TGTGCCAGCAGCCAAGACTCCTTGGCGGGGGGGTACGAGCAGTACTTC. Amino acids: CASSQDSLAGGYEQYF.

The chain couples TRBV6-1 to TRBJ1-1, with 8 positions matching TRBD1. CDR1 is MNHNS and CDR2 is SASEGT in the germline V gene. This CDR3 region has 15 residues. The V segment lost 5 bases and the J segment 1 base; nucleotides outside the gene matches: 6. CDR3 amino acids: CASSRQGAGNTEAFF. CDR3 DNA: TGTGCCAGCAGTCGGCAGGGGGCCGGGAACACTGAAGCTTTCTTT.

V gene TRBV28 combines with J gene TRBJ2-5; 7 bases line up with TRBD2. Trimming at V came to 11 bases and at J to 9 bases, leaving 15 bases not matched to a gene. CDR1 and CDR2 from the germline V gene are MDHEN and SYDVKM. The length of the CDR3 is 13 residues. The CDR3 DNA reads TGTGCCGCCATGTCGGGGGGTTTTGGGGCCCAGTACTTC. Translating gives CAAMSGGFGAQYF.

V and J are TRBV15 and TRBJ2-2; 9 nucleotides align to TRBD2. Germline V gene lookup returns CDR1 LNHNV and CDR2 YYDKDF (reference sequence). The CDR3 loop spans 17 amino acids. The V segment lost 1 base and the J segment 4 bases; nucleotides outside the gene matches: 7. CDR3 residues: CATSRAASGDFTGELFF. The CDR3 DNA follows: TGTGCCACCAGCAGAGCTGCTAGCGGGGATTTCACCGGGGAGCTGTTTTTT.

The chain has TRBV2 and TRBJ2-1; 8 bases fit TRBD2. The ends lost 6 bases at V and 1 base at J; junction bases unmatched: 26. Per germline, CDR1 SNHLY and CDR2 FYNNEI. The CDR3 is made up of 22 amino acids. The CDR3, as DNA: TGTGCCAGCAGAACTAGCGGTCCCGCCAAACCCGGCGCATTCGCTTCCTACAATGAGCAGTTCTTC. Protein product: CASRTSGPAKPGAFASYNEQFF.

This clone was seen just once. V and J are TRBV7-3 and TRBJ1-1, with unresolved D. V lost 4 bases, J lost 2 bases, and 8 bases lay in between. CDR1 SGHTA and CDR2 FQGTGA come from the germline V gene. The CDR3 covers 13 residues. The CDR3 is CASSSSRNTEAFF. The CDR3 nucleotides read TGTGCCAGCAGCTCAAGTAGAAACACTGAAGCTTTCTTT.

A few counts support this clone. The chain has TRBV2 and TRBJ1-1; D remains ambiguous. V lost 6 bases and J lost 1, with 12 bases in between. The CDR3 runs 14 residues. Per germline, CDR1 SNHLY and CDR2 FYNNEI. The CDR3 spells CASSRSPGNTEAFF. In nucleotides, the CDR3 is TGTGCCAGCAGCCGCAGCCCCGGGAACACTGAAGCTTTCTTT. Based on the CDR3 plus reference TRBV2 and TRBJ1-1, the full variable domain is EPEVTQTPSHQVTQMGQEVILRCVPISNHLYFYWYRQILGQKVEFLVSFYNNEISEKSEIFDDQFSVERPDGSNFTLKIRSTKLEDSAMYFCASSRSPGNTEAFFGQGTRLTVV.

The V gene is TRBV28, the J gene TRBJ2-4; no clear D. The CDR3 runs 16 residues. V dropped 2 bases and J dropped 4 bases, with 15 bases sitting between them. The germline V gene encodes CDR1 MDHEN and CDR2 SYDVKM. The CDR3 protein is CASSLGYNIAKNIQYF. CDR3 nucleotides: TGTGCCAGCAGTTTAGGGTATAACATAGCAAAAAACATTCAGTACTTC.

The gene calls are TRBV15 and TRBJ1-2; weak D call: TRBD1 (6 bases). Germline CDR1 reads LNHNV; CDR2 reads YYDKDF (reference sequence). Trimming took off 5 bases at V and 7 bases at J, with 17 bases between the two ends. The CDR3 loop spans 14 amino acids. The CDR3 DNA reads TGTGCCACCAGCCCCTTGCCAGGGGTAGGTGGCTACACCTTC. Its protein is CATSPLPGVGGYTF.

The rearrangement links TRBV7-8 to TRBJ2-5; the match to TRBD2 covers 11 bases. With 2 bases clipped from V and 1 base from J, the junction kept 12 bases outside the gene matches. Germline V CDR1 and CDR2: SGHVS, FQNEAQ. The CDR3 is made up of 19 amino acids. The CDR3 DNA follows: TGTGCCAGCAGCTTATTAGTTCGGCTAGCGGGGGGTTTCCAAGAGACCCAGTACTTC. Its translation is CASSLLVRLAGGFQETQYF.

The chain employs TRBV18 and TRBJ2-1; weak D call: TRBD1 (6 bases). The V end lost 4 bases, the J end lost 12 bases, and 19 bases lay between the germline ends. There are 14 residues in the CDR3. The germline V gene encodes CDR1 KGHSH and CDR2 LQKENI. This CDR3 is CASSRQAAGPGQFF. Here the CDR3 DNA reads TGTGCCAGCTCACGACAGGCGGCGGGCCCAGGGCAGTTCTTC.

The rearrangement links TRBV7-3 to TRBJ2-3; tentative D call: TRBD1 (5 bases). The CDR3 has 14 residues. The germline gives CDR1 SGHTA, CDR2 FQGTGA. V lost 3 bases and J 2 bases, leaving 9 bases between the germline ends. As DNA, the CDR3 is TGTGCCAGCAGCTTCTCGACAGCCACAGATACGCAGTATTTT. Its translation is CASSFSTATDTQYF. The whole variable domain, remainder taken from reference TRBV7-3 and TRBJ2-3, is GAGVSQTPSNKVTEKGKYVELRCDPISGHTALYWYRQSLGQGPEFLIYFQGTGAADDSGLPNDRFFAVRPEGSVSTLKIQRTERGDSAVYLCASSFSTATDTQYFGPGTRLTVL.

V gene TRBV14 combines with J gene TRBJ2-1; perhaps TRBD2 as D (5 bases). Germline V gene lookup returns CDR1 SGHDN and CDR2 FVKESK. V was shortened by 4 bases and J by 5 bases, with 18 bases between the two germline ends. The CDR3 consists of 16 residues. The CDR3 nucleotides read TGTGCCAGCAGCCCCCTCGGAGGACGGATAAACAATGAGCAGTTCTTC. This sequence encodes CASSPLGGRINNEQFF. Full variable domain (remainder filled in from reference TRBV14 and TRBJ2-1): EAGVTQFPSHSVIEKGQTVTLRCDPISGHDNLYWYRRVMGKEIKFLLHFVKESKQDESGMPNNRFLAERTGGTYSTLKVQPAELEDSGVYFCASSPLGGRINNEQFFGPGTRLTVL.

DNA for the CDR3: TGTGCCAGCGGAACAGGGAACACTGAAGCTTTCTTT. Encoded protein: CASGTGNTEAFF. The rearrangement links TRBV6-6 to TRBJ1-1; D is perhaps TRBD1 (5 bases). Germline CDR1 and CDR2: MNHNY and SVGAGI (reference sequence). V was pared by 8 bases and J by 1 base, with 8 bases between. The CDR3 is made up of 12 amino acids.

The gene calls are TRBV7-2 and TRBJ2-1; 7 positions match TRBD2. This CDR3 spans 15 amino acids. Trimming took 4 bases from V and 10 from J; bases not matched to a gene: 13. Germline V CDR1 and CDR2: SGHTA, FQGNSA. This CDR3 reads CASSSLATMASEQFF. For the CDR3, the DNA is TGTGCCAGCAGCTCACTAGCGACCATGGCCTCGGAGCAGTTCTTC. Supplemented by reference TRBV7-2 and TRBJ2-1, the full variable domain reads GAGVSQSPSNKVTEKGKDVELRCDPISGHTALYWYRQSLGQGLEFLIYFQGNSAPDKSGLPSDRFSAERTGGSVSTLTIQRTQQEDSAVYLCASSSLATMASEQFFGPGTRLTVL.

Regarding this clone: At one end the junction does not follow the germline gene, possibly because of a read error. The gene calls are TRBV18 and TRBJ1-6; no definite D call. This CDR3 region has 16 residues. Looked up from germline, CDR1 is KGHSH and CDR2 is LQKENI. CDR3 bases: TGTGCCAGCTCACCATGGGCGGCGTCCTCTAATTCACCCCTCCACTTT. As protein: CASSPWAASSNSPLHF.

In this sample, this clone turned up once. The chain joins TRBV7-2 to TRBJ1-1; D ambiguous. Germline V CDR1 and CDR2: SGHTA, FQGNSA. The CDR3 spans 15 residues. V dropped 5 bases and J dropped 0 bases, with 13 bases sitting between them. This CDR3 reads CASSPTSQLNTEAFF. In nucleotides, the CDR3 is TGTGCCAGCAGCCCAACATCACAGCTGAACACTGAAGCTTTCTTT. Full variable domain (remainder filled in from reference TRBV7-2 and TRBJ1-1): GAGVSQSPSNKVTEKGKDVELRCDPISGHTALYWYRQSLGQGLEFLIYFQGNSAPDKSGLPSDRFSAERTGGSVSTLTIQRTQQEDSAVYLCASSPTSQLNTEAFFGQGTRLTVV.

The chain employs TRBV5-6 and TRBJ1-5; the D gene is possibly TRBD1 (5 bases). The V end was cut by 0 bases, the J end by 4 bases, with 14 bases between. CDR1 and CDR2 from the germline V gene are SGHDT and YYEEEE. The CDR3 has 16 amino acids. This CDR3 reads CASSLGGTGGNQPQHF. The CDR3 DNA sequence: TGTGCCAGCAGCTTGGGAGGGACGGGGGGAAATCAGCCCCAGCATTTT.

V is TRBV19 and J is TRBJ2-7; 8 bases match TRBD1. CDR1 LNHDA and CDR2 SQIVND come from the germline V gene (reference sequence). Trimming removed 7 bases from V and 4 bases from J; junction bases left unmatched: 6. The CDR3 contains 13 residues. The CDR3 region is CASTGQGGYEQYF. Here the CDR3 DNA reads TGTGCCAGTACCGGACAGGGTGGATACGAGCAGTACTTC.

The chain recombines TRBV18 with TRBJ1-1; D not resolved. This CDR3 contains 13 residues. The ends were cut back, 0 bases at V and 8 bases at J, with 10 bases in the middle. Germline lookup yields CDR1 KGHSH and CDR2 LQKENI. This CDR3 is CASSPPGLLEAFF. For the CDR3, the DNA is TGTGCCAGCTCACCACCCGGATTACTAGAAGCTTTCTTT.

This chain connects TRBV27 to TRBJ1-2; TRBD1 might be the D (5 bases). Germline V gives CDR1 MNHEY, CDR2 SMNVEV (reference sequence). The CDR3 spans 14 residues. V lost 8 bases, J lost 8 bases, and 21 bases lay in between. The CDR3 coding sequence is TGTGCCAGCCACGGGGAGGGACCGCAGGGAGGCTACACCTTC. It yields the protein CASHGEGPQGGYTF.